A selection of T cell receptor beta chains follows, all from one sample in a study of cytomegalovirus exposure and HLA in healthy donors. TCRdb keeps only in-frame clones here, not all; method: immunoSEQ multiplex PCR. Of fewer than 200,000 clones listed, approximately 80% are singletons. The sample consisted of PBMCs. These receptors were collected from a woman aged 18-29 years in good health and CMV-seronegative. Each CDR3 is given with its conserved first and last residue. A D gene is named only where the DNA matches it firmly. Clone size is shown for a subset of rows, as once, few, many or a class of expanded clone.

D	J	V	size	DNA	CDR3
TRBD1	TRBJ2-5	TRBV5-1	NA	TGCGCCAGCAGTCCGGGACAGGGATTTGGGGAGACCCAGTACTTC	CASSPGQGFGETQYF
TRBD1	TRBJ2-3	TRBV6-1	NA	TGTGCCAGCAGCCCTGTCGGAACAGGGGCTGATACGCAGTATTTT	CASSPVGTGADTQYF
NA	TRBJ1-3	TRBV27	once	TGTGCCAGCAGTTTAACCAGCTCTGGAAACACCATATATTTT	CASSLTSSGNTIYF
NA	TRBJ1-3	TRBV4-3	NA	TGCGCCAGCAGCCAAGATTTCGCGGGAGCTGGAAACACCATATATTTT	CASSQDFAGAGNTIYF
NA	TRBJ2-7	TRBV5-4	NA	TGTGCCAGCAGCTTTCCAGACTCCTACGAGCAGTACTTC	CASSFPDSYEQYF
NA	TRBJ2-5	TRBV11-2	NA	TGTGCCAGCAGCTTAGTTCCATACGAGCGGGAGACCCAGTACTTC	CASSLVPYERETQYF
NA	TRBJ2-7	TRBV5-4	NA	TGTGCCAGCAGCTTGGGAACCAGTTCCTTAAGTGAGCAGTACTTC	CASSLGTSSLSEQYF
TRBD1	TRBJ2-5	TRBV2	NA	TGTGCCAGCAGTGAGTTTTTAGAGGGGGCAAAAGAGACCCAGTACTTC	CASSEFLEGAKETQYF
TRBD2	TRBJ2-2	TRBV6-1	few	TGTGCCAGCAGTTTGATAGCGGGAGCCGGGGAGCTGTTTTTT	CASSLIAGAGELFF
TRBD1	TRBJ1-5	TRBV19	once	TGTGCCAGCAGTACACAGGGGCCGGTTGGGGCCCAGCATTTT	CASSTQGPVGAQHF
NA	TRBJ1-5	TRBV7-6	NA	TGTGCCAGCAGCTTAGTAGTATGTCACTTCAATCAGCCCCAGCATTTT	CASSLVVCHFNQPQHF
NA	TRBJ2-4	TRBV4-1	NA	TGCGCCAGCAGAAACAGACAGCTAGCCAAAAACATTCAGTACTTC	CASRNRQLAKNIQYF
NA	TRBJ1-4	TRBV4-2	NA	TGTGCCAGCAGCCAGGAAACAGGGATAAGTAATGAAAAACTGTTTTTT	CASSQETGISNEKLFF
NA	TRBJ2-1	TRBV6-1	few	TGTGCCAGCAGGAGGTCCTACAATGAGCAGTTCTTC	CASRRSYNEQFF
TRBD1	TRBJ1-2	TRBV7-9	NA	TGTGCCAGCAGCTTAGCGGGACAGGGCGGCTACACCTTC	CASSLAGQGGYTF
NA	TRBJ2-3	TRBV2	NA	TGTGCCAGCAGTGAATGGGAGATACGCACAGATACGCAGTATTTT	CASSEWEIRTDTQYF
NA	TRBJ2-2	TRBV28	NA	TGTGCCAGCAGTTTCCTCCCGGACAGTCCCGGGGAGCTGTTTTTT	CASSFLPDSPGELFF
TRBD1	TRBJ1-2	TRBV14	NA	TGTGCCAGCAGCTATACGGGACAGGTAGACTATGGCTACACCTTC	CASSYTGQVDYGYTF
TRBD1	TRBJ2-2	TRBV7-9	NA	TGTGCCAGCAGCTTAGACAGGGGAAGTAGCACCGGGGAGCTGTTTTTT	CASSLDRGSSTGELFF
NA	TRBJ2-3	TRBV15	once	TGTGCCACCAGAGTTAGCCTGACGACCACAGATACGCAGTATTTT	CATRVSLTTTDTQYF
NA	TRBJ2-2	TRBV6-7	NA	TGTGCCGGCCGATTACAAGCGCGGAACACCGGGGAGCTGTTTTTT	CAGRLQARNTGELFF
NA	TRBJ1-2	TRBV5-4	NA	TGTGCCAGCAGTCGCGGACGGCGGCGGGGGGTCACCTTC	CASSRGRRRGVTF
NA	TRBJ1-5	TRBV28	few	TGTGCCAGCAGTTCTGGGGGCCTCAATCAGCCCCAGCATTTT	CASSSGGLNQPQHF
TRBD2	TRBJ2-2	TRBV30	NA	TGTGCCTGGGGGGGGGACCCCCCGAACACCGGGGAGCTGTTTTTT	CAWGGDPPNTGELFF
NA	TRBJ2-1	TRBV7-9	NA	TGTGCCAGCAGCTTATCGGGACTGAACAATGAGCAGTTCTTC	CASSLSGLNNEQFF
NA	TRBJ2-3	TRBV5-1	few	TGCGCCAGCAGCTTGGATGGGGCTAGCACAGATACGCAGTATTTT	CASSLDGASTDTQYF
TRBD1	TRBJ2-3	TRBV5-1	NA	TGCGCCAGCAGCTTGGTAGGGGGACAGGGAGGGACCACAGATACGCAGTATTTT	CASSLVGGQGGTTDTQYF
NA	TRBJ1-4	TRBV5-1	NA	TGCGCCAGCAGCCCTTTCGACAGGCAAACCCCTAATGAAAAACTGTTTTTT	CASSPFDRQTPNEKLFF
NA	TRBJ2-1	TRBV18	NA	TGTGCCAGCTCACCCTTCCTAGTCCAAAGCTCCTACAATGAGCAGTTCTTC	CASSPFLVQSSYNEQFF
TRBD1	TRBJ2-1	TRBV27	NA	TGTGCCAGCAGTTCCGGGACAGGGCCCCATGGATACAATGAGCAGTTCTTC	CASSSGTGPHGYNEQFF